Reported below is one TCR beta chain. What it recognizes is unknown. TCRdb's copy holds only in-frame clones and misses some; the assay was immunoSEQ multiplex PCR. The data show about 80,000 clones, approximately 89% seen once. This specimen comes from a study of brain T cells in children with intractable seizures. General study results and limits: Clones missing pre-surgery may reflect undersampling of that blood sample. Only CDR3 sequence similarity suggested viral specificity, without known HCMV serostatus.

Surgery cases with the highest brain T cell transcript signatures were chosen for sequencing. Pre-surgery treatment included at least one anti-epileptic drug. CDR3 length: 17 residues. Trimming at V came to 0 bases and at J to 0 bases, leaving 7 bases not matched to a gene. Germline CDR1 reads SGHKS; CDR2 reads YYEKEE (reference sequence). This sequence joins TRBV5-5 and TRBJ2-3, with 7 bases fitting TRBD2. This sample comprised peripheral blood, obtained at surgery. This sequence was found in a girl aged 2 to 10 with Rasmussen encephalitis and intractable seizures. CDR3 protein: CASSLVGSGLSTDTQYF. In nucleotides, the CDR3 is TGTGCCAGCAGCTTGGTCGGTAGCGGGTTAAGCACAGATACGCAGTATTTT.